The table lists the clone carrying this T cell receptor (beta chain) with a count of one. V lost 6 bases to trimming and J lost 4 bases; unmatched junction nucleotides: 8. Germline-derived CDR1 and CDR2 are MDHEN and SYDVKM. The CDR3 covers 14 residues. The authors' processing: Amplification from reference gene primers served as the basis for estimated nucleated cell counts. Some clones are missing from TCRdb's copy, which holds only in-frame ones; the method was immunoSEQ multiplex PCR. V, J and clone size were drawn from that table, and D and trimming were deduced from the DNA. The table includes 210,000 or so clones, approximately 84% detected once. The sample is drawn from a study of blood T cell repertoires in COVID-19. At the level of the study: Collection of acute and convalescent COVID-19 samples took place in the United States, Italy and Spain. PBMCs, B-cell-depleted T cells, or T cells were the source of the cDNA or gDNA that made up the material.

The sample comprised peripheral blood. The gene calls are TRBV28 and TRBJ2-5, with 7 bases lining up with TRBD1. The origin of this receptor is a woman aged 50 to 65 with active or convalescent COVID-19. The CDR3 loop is CASSRDRVRETQYF. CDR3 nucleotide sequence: TGTGCCAGCAGCAGAGACAGGGTTCGAGAGACCCAGTACTTC.